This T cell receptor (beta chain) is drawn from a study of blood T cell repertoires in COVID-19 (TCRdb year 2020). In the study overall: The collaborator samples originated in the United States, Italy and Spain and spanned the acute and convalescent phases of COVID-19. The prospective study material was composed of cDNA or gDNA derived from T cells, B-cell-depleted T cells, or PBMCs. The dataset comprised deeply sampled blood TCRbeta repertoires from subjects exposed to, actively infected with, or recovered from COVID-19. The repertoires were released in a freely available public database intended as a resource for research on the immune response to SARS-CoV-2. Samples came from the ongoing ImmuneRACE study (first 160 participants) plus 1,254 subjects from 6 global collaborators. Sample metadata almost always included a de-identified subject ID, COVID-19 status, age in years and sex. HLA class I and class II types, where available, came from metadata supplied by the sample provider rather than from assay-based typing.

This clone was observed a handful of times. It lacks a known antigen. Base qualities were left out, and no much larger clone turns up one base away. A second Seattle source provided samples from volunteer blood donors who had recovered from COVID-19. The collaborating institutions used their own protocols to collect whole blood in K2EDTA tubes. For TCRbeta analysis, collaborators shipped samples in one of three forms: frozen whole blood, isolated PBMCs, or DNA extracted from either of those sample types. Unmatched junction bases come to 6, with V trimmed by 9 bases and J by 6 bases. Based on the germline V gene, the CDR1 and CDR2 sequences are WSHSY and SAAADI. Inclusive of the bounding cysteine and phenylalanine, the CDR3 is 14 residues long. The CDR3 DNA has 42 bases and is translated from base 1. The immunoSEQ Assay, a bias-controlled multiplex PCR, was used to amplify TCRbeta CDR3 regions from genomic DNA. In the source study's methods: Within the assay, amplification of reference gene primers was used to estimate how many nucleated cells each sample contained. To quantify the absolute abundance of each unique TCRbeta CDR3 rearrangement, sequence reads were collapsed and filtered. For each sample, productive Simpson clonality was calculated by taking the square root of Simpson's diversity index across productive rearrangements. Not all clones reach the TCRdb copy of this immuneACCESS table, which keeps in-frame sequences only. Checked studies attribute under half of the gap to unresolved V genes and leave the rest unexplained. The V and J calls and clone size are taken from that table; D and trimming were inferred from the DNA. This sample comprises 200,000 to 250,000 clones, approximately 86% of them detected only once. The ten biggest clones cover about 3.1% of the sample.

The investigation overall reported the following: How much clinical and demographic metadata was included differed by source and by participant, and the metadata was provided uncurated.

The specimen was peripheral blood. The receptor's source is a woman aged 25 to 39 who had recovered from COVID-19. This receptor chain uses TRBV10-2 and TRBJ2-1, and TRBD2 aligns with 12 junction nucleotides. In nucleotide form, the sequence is TGCGCCAGTCTAGCGGGGGGGTCGAGCAATGAGCAGTTCTTC. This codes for CASLAGGSSNEQFF.